Listed here are 6 T cell receptor beta chains from one sample, sequenced in a study of human T cells and chemical hapten exposure. As for time point: patch test 3, about 24 weeks after DPC sensitization. As for treatment: therapeutic diphenylcyclopropenone sensitization with weekly scalp DPC. One entry per CDR3 protein results from TCRdb running MiXCR on the RACE reads. The data hold tens of thousands of distinct CDR3 sequences, with 8.5% to 14% observed a single time. Material: whole blood, obtained in connection with sensitization to the hapten diphenylcyclopropenone (DPC). These receptors all come from a woman aged 45-65 years with alopecia areata. Some clones in this sample may be carry-over from other donors' samples.

This clonotype was observed many times. This chain uses TRBV14 with TRBJ2-1, with 8 positions matching TRBD2. V lost 1 base to trimming and J lost 3 bases; unmatched junction nucleotides: 8. CDR1 is SGHDN, CDR2 FVKESK, per germline. The CDR3 length is 17 residues. The CDR3 DNA reads TGTGCCAGCAGCCAAGTCCGGGCGGGAGGACACTACAATGAGCAGTTCTTC. This sequence encodes CASSQVRAGGHYNEQFF.

The DNA of the CDR3 is TGTGCCAGCAGGGGGACTATCGGGCACGAGCAGTACTTC. Translation gives CASRGTIGHEQYF. V and J are TRBV6-2 or TRBV6-3 and TRBJ2-7; 7 nucleotides line up with TRBD2. V was pared by 6 bases and J by 5 bases, with 7 bases of the junction left unmatched. Germline V gene data show CDR1 as MNHEY and CDR2 as SVGEGT. The CDR3 runs to 13 residues.

The V call is TRBV3-1, the J call TRBJ2-5; D could derive from TRBD1 or TRBD2 (6 bases each). The CDR3 consists of 13 residues. Germline CDR1 reads LGHDT; CDR2 reads YNNKEL (reference sequence). V was cut by 7 bases and J by 1 base, with 10 bases left in between. The CDR3 coding sequence is TGTGCCAGCACCAGGGGACTCCAAGAGACCCAGTACTTC. It translates to CASTRGLQETQYF.

The chain employs TRBV7-2 and TRBJ1-5; D is undetermined. Trimming left V 8 bases short and J 4 bases short, with 12 bases between. Germline values: CDR1 SGHTA, CDR2 FQGNSA. This CDR3 has 13 residues. The CDR3 sequence is CASVSEGNQPQHF. In nucleotides, the CDR3 is TGTGCCAGCGTGTCGGAAGGAAATCAGCCCCAGCATTTT.

This clonotype appeared many times. The rearrangement links TRBV7-4 to TRBJ2-5; D gene ambiguous. The CDR3 covers 13 residues. Germline CDR1 and CDR2: SGHVT and SQSDAQ. Trimming left V 5 bases short and J 3 bases short, with 10 bases between. Here the CDR3 DNA reads TGTGCCAGCAGCCCACCTTACAAAGAGACCCAGTACTTC. The encoded protein is CASSPPYKETQYF.

This clonotype was seen ten or more times. CDR3 sequence: CAISERQALEQWSPLHF. CDR3 nucleotide sequence: TGTGCCATCAGTGAAAGGCAGGCCCTGGAGCAGTGGTCACCCCTCCACTTT. The chain joins TRBV10-3 to TRBJ1-6; unclear D gene. CDR3 length equals 17 residues. CDR1 ENHRY and CDR2 SYGVKD come from the germline V gene. Trimming shortened V by 3 bases and J by 10 bases, and 22 bases separated the two germline ends.